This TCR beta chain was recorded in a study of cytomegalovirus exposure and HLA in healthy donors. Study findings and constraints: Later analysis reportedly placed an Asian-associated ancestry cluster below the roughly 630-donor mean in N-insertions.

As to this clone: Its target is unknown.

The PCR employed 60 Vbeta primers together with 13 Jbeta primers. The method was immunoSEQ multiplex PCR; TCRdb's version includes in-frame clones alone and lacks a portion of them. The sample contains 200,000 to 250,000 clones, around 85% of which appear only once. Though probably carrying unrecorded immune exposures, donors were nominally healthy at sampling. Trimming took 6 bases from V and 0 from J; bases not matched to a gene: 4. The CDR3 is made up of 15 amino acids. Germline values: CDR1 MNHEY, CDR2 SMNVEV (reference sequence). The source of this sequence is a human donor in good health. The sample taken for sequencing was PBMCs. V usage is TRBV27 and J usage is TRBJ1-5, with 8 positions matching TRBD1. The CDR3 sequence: CASSPGQGSNQPQHF. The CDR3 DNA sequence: TGTGCCAGCAGCCCCGGACAGGGTAGCAATCAGCCCCAGCATTTT.